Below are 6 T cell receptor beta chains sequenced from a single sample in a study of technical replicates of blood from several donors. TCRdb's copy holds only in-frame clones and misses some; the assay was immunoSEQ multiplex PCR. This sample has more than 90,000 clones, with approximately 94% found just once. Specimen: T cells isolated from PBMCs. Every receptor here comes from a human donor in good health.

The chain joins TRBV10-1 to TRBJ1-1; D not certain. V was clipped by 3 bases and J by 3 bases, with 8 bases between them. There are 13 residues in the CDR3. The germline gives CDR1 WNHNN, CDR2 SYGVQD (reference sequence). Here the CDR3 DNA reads TGCGCCAGCAGTGACGGGTTACACACTGAAGCTTTCTTT. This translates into CASSDGLHTEAFF.

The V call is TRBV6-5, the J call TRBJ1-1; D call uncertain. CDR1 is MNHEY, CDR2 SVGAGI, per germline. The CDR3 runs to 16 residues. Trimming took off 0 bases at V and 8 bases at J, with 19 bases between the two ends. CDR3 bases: TGTGCCAGCAGTTACTCCGCCGGGTTCCCCGGGATAGAAGCTTTCTTT. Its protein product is CASSYSAGFPGIEAFF.

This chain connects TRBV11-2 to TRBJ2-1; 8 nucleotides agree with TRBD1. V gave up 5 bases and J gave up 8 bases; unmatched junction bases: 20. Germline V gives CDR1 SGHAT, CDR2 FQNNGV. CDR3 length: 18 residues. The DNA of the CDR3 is TGTGCCAGCAGCCCGAACTCGGACAGGGCTTATCTGTTTGATGAGCAGTTCTTC. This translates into CASSPNSDRAYLFDEQFF.

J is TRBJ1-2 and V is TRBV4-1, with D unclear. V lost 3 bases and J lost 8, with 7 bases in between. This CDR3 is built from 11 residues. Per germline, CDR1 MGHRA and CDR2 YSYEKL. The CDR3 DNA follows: TGCGCCAGCAGCCAGAGTGCCGGCTACACCTTC. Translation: CASSQSAGYTF.

The CDR3 region is CASSFISGMREAFF. In nucleotides, the CDR3 is TGTGCCAGCAGCTTTATATCCGGGATGAGGGAAGCTTTCTTT. The chain carries TRBV7-2 and TRBJ1-1; no clear D. The V gene lost 3 bases and the J gene lost 8 bases, with 16 bases spanning the gap. This CDR3 has 14 residues. CDR1 SGHTA and CDR2 FQGNSA come from the germline V gene. The full variable domain, completed using reference TRBV7-2 and TRBJ1-1, is GAGVSQSPSNKVTEKGKDVELRCDPISGHTALYWYRQSLGQGLEFLIYFQGNSAPDKSGLPSDRFSAERTGGSVSTLTIQRTQQEDSAVYLCASSFISGMREAFFGQGTRLTVV.

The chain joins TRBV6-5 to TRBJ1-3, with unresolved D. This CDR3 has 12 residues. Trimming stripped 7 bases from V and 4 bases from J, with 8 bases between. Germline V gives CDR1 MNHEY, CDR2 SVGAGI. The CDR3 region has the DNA TGTGCCAGCACCTCAGAAGGAAACACCATATATTTT. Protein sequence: CASTSEGNTIYF.